Here is one TCR beta chain with its context. V lost 0 bases, J lost 3 bases, and 6 bases lay in between. Germline V gene lookup returns CDR1 SGDLS and CDR2 YYNGEE. This CDR3 region has 13 residues. This entry is derived from a study of control samples from healthy donors and cancer patients. Produced via immunoSEQ multiplex PCR; TCRdb's table is partial and in-frame only. The repertoire holds tens of thousands of clones, with approximately 87% as singletons. The J gene is TRBJ1-2, the V gene TRBV9, with a tentative D call TRBD1 (5 bases). The specimen was blood. The TCR comes from a man aged 50 to 60 in good health. For the CDR3, the DNA is TGTGCCAGCAGCGTAGAACAGGACTATGGCTACACCTTC. Its translation is CASSVEQDYGYTF.